Listed here are 8 T cell receptor beta chains from one sample, sequenced in a study of blood T cell dynamics during melanoma immunotherapy. Time point specified: week 3, after first cycle of checkpoint inhibitor. The protocol was immunoSEQ multiplex PCR, while the TCRdb copy is restricted to in-frame clones and leaves out a portion. The table shows 9,500 to 14,000 clones, with roughly nine tenths occurring only once. The specimen comprised blood, sampled from a patient treated with checkpoint blockade. These TCRs come from a human donor with melanoma.

The chain combines TRBV7-3 with TRBJ2-1, with TRBD2 matching 9 bases. V shed 4 bases and J 8 bases; nucleotides not matched to a gene: 6. Germline assignment: CDR1 SGHTA and CDR2 FQGTGA. The CDR3 covers 14 residues. This CDR3 is CASSWAGGDDEQFF. The CDR3 coding sequence is TGTGCCAGCAGCTGGGCGGGAGGGGACGATGAGCAGTTCTTC. Using reference TRBV7-3 and TRBJ2-1 for the parts outside the CDR3, the full variable domain is GAGVSQTPSNKVTEKGKYVELRCDPISGHTALYWYRQSLGQGPEFLIYFQGTGAADDSGLPNDRFFAVRPEGSVSTLKIQRTERGDSAVYLCASSWAGGDDEQFFGPGTRLTVL.

This sequence joins TRBV10-3 and TRBJ2-5; no clear D gene. V lost 2 bases and J 2 bases, leaving 9 bases between the germline ends. The CDR3 is 14 residues long. The germline gives CDR1 ENHRY, CDR2 SYGVKD. The CDR3 DNA is TGTGCCATCAGTGAGAGGGCGATTCAAGAGACCCAGTACTTC. Protein: CAISERAIQETQYF.

This chain uses TRBV18 with TRBJ1-2; 8 nucleotides agree with TRBD1. This CDR3 is built from 13 residues. Per the germline V gene, CDR1 is KGHSH and CDR2 is LQKENI. Trimming cost V 8 bases and J 8 bases; bases outside gene matches: 10. Here the CDR3 reads CASTGQGRVGYTF. The DNA of the CDR3 is TGTGCCAGCACCGGACAGGGCCGAGTGGGCTACACCTTC. The entire variable domain, with the rest obtained from reference TRBV18 and TRBJ1-2, is as follows: NAGVMQNPRHLVRRRGQEARLRCSPMKGHSHVYWYRQLPEEGLKFMVYLQKENIIDESGMPKERFSAEFPKEGPSILRIQQVVRGDSAAYFCASTGQGRVGYTFGSGTRLTVV.

This chain's CDR3 is CASSRRGETQYF. The CDR3 DNA follows: TGTGCCAGCAGTCGGAGGGGGGAGACCCAGTACTTC. The V call is TRBV27, the J call TRBJ2-5, with D perhaps matching TRBD1 or TRBD2 (6 bases each). Trimming removed 5 bases at V and 5 bases at J, with 9 bases between. This CDR3 has 12 amino acids. Germline V lookup: CDR1 MNHEY, CDR2 SMNVEV (reference sequence).

The chain recombines TRBV5-5 with TRBJ1-2; 7 bases are a match to TRBD1. The CDR3 is made up of 15 amino acids. Germline CDR1 and CDR2: SGHKS and YYEKEE (reference sequence). Unmatched junction bases numbered 9, after V lost 3 bases and J lost 4 bases. The CDR3 region is CASSSHPGTVYGYTF. The CDR3 bases are TGTGCCAGCAGCTCGCACCCCGGGACAGTCTATGGCTACACCTTC.

The chain carries TRBV28 and TRBJ1-6; TRBD1 is a possible D gene (5 bases). The CDR3 is 18 residues long. CDR1 MDHEN and CDR2 SYDVKM come from the germline V gene. V shed 6 bases and J shed 10 bases, with 28 bases lying between them. This chain's CDR3 is CASSHYRPRRRGNSPLHF. Here the CDR3 DNA reads TGTGCCAGCAGCCATTACAGGCCCCGGCGAAGGGGCAACTCACCCCTCCACTTT.

This clone was found once. V usage is TRBV29-1 and J usage is TRBJ1-1; D may be TRBD1 (6 bases). Trimming pared 5 bases from V and 3 bases from J, leaving 16 bases between. This CDR3 is 14 amino acids long. From germline, CDR1 is SQVTM and CDR2 ANQGSEA. The CDR3 nucleotides are TGCAGCGTTTCCGGGACACTTTGGGACACTGAAGCTTTCTTT. Translated, it gives CSVSGTLWDTEAFF.

This clone was seen only once. The genes are TRBV2 and TRBJ1-4; D uncertain. Germline V gene data show CDR1 as SNHLY and CDR2 as FYNNEI. The CDR3 consists of 12 residues. Trimming pared 6 bases from V and 13 bases from J, leaving 15 bases between. The CDR3 DNA reads as TGTGCCAGCAGCGAACGGGTCTTATCACTGTTTTTT. Amino acids: CASSERVLSLFF.